Below are 18 T cell receptor beta chains sequenced from a single sample in a study of T cell responses to AZD1222 COVID-19 vaccine. Libraries were prepared by immunoSEQ multiplex PCR; TCRdb keeps only in-frame clonotypes and omits some of them. The data show 75,000 to 100,000 clones, with just over 85% seen just once and 10% held by the top ten. The sample was peripheral blood, taken on day 0 of MenACWY control vaccination. These TCRs come from an adult in good health.

This chain links TRBV3-1 (or the pseudogene TRBV3-2) with TRBJ1-2; weak D call: TRBD1 (6 bases). CDR3 size: 13 residues. The ends were cut back, 1 base at V and 8 bases at J, with 11 bases in the middle. Germline CDR1 reads LGHDT; CDR2 reads YNNKEL (reference sequence). The CDR3 region is CASSQGGGKGYTF. The CDR3 DNA is TGTGCCAGCAGCCAAGGAGGGGGAAAAGGCTACACCTTC.

This rearrangement joins TRBV11-2 to TRBJ2-3; 7 bases line up with TRBD2. The V gene end was trimmed by 1 base and the J gene end by 2 bases; junction bases not matched to a gene: 6. The CDR3 extends over 16 amino acids. Germline-derived CDR1 and CDR2 are SGHAT and FQNNGV. CDR3 sequence (DNA): TGTGCCAGCAGCTTAGGGATACTAGCGCTCACAGATACGCAGTATTTT. Protein product: CASSLGILALTDTQYF.

This clone showed up just once. The chain recombines TRBV7-2 with TRBJ1-1; 7 nucleotides agree with TRBD1. Germline-derived CDR1 and CDR2 are SGHTA and FQGNSA. The CDR3 has 15 residues. After removal of 4 bases from V and 1 base from J, the junction contained 6 bases not matched to a gene. The CDR3 sequence is CASSYRGLKNTEAFF. As DNA, the CDR3 is TGTGCCAGCAGCTACAGGGGCTTGAAGAACACTGAAGCTTTCTTT.

The DNA for the CDR3 is TGCGCCAGCAGCTTGGGGGCAAATAATGAAAAACTGTTTTTT. It translates to CASSLGANNEKLFF. The J gene is TRBJ1-4, the V gene TRBV5-1; no firm D call. V lost 0 bases to trimming and J lost 4 bases, with 7 bases between them. Germline values: CDR1 SGHRS, CDR2 YFSETQ. The CDR3 loop spans 14 amino acids.

This chain links TRBV18 with TRBJ1-1; D unresolved. This CDR3 contains 16 residues. V was pared by 5 bases and J by 1 base, with 17 bases between. Germline V gene data show CDR1 as KGHSH and CDR2 as LQKENI. CDR3 region: CASSNPRTLSNTEAFF. The CDR3, as DNA: TGTGCCAGCTCAAATCCGAGAACCCTCTCGAACACTGAAGCTTTCTTT.

The gene calls are TRBV5-4 and TRBJ2-5; a possible D gene is TRBD1 (6 bases). The CDR3 runs to 13 residues. CDR1 is SGHNT and CDR2 is YYREEE in the germline V gene (reference sequence). With 1 base removed from V and 5 bases from J, the gap between germline ends came to 9 bases. DNA of the CDR3: TGTGCCAGCAGCTTGACAGGGACGGAGACCCAGTACTTC. Protein: CASSLTGTETQYF.

The genes are TRBV4-3 and TRBJ1-4; 12 bases line up with TRBD1. V trimming: 3 bases; J trimming: 8 bases; junction bases outside the gene matches: 7. The CDR3 has 16 amino acids. Germline V lookup: CDR1 LGHNA, CDR2 YSLEER. CDR3 DNA: TGCGCCAGCAGCCAGTATTCCGGGACAGGGGGCGAAAAACTGTTTTTT. It codes for CASSQYSGTGGEKLFF.

This chain uses TRBV4-1 with TRBJ2-2, with TRBD2 identical over 8 bases. The CDR3 is made up of 16 amino acids. Per germline, CDR1 MGHRA and CDR2 YSYEKL. J was trimmed by 6 bases and V by 3 bases; bases with no gene match: 9. CDR3 nucleotide sequence: TGCGCCAGCAGCCATGTAGCGGGGTCGACCCCCGGGGAGCTGTTTTTT. It translates to CASSHVAGSTPGELFF.

This chain connects TRBV12-3 or TRBV12-4 to TRBJ1-1, with D uncertain. V lost 5 bases to trimming and J lost 6 bases, with 7 bases between them. CDR3 length: 11 residues. CDR3 nucleotide sequence: TGTGCCAGCAGTCCGGTGTCTGAAGCTTTCTTT. Protein sequence: CASSPVSEAFF.

This chain's CDR3 is CAWSVPTGVYNSPLHF. Here the CDR3 DNA reads TGTGCCTGGAGTGTTCCGACAGGGGTCTATAATTCACCCCTCCACTTT. V is TRBV30 and J is TRBJ1-6; 8 nucleotides match TRBD1. With 0 bases clipped from V and 3 bases from J, the junction kept 4 bases outside the gene matches. The CDR3 has 16 amino acids. Per germline, CDR1 GTSNPN and CDR2 SVGIG (reference sequence).

J is TRBJ1-1 and V is TRBV13; 10 positions match TRBD1. J was trimmed by 2 bases and V by 5 bases; bases with no gene match: 8. CDR3 size: 16 residues. From germline, CDR1 is PRHDT and CDR2 FYEKMQ (reference sequence). The CDR3 sequence: CASSTDRGDSNTEAFF. The CDR3, as DNA: TGTGCCAGCAGCACGGACAGGGGGGATAGCAACACTGAAGCTTTCTTT.

The CDR3 bases are TGTGCCAGCAGCCAAGAGGCAGCGGGTCGGCAGTACTTC. Translating gives CASSQEAAGRQYF. The chain is built from TRBV3-1 (or the pseudogene TRBV3-2) and TRBJ2-7, with D maybe TRBD2 (6 bases). The CDR3 covers 13 residues. Per the germline V gene, CDR1 is LGHDT and CDR2 is YNNKEL (reference sequence). V was pared by 0 bases and J by 9 bases, with 12 bases between.

CDR3 DNA: TGTGCCAGCAGCCCGGGACAAGAGGGCTATGGCTACACCTTC. This codes for CASSPGQEGYGYTF. The chain couples TRBV7-9 to TRBJ1-2, with a possible D match to TRBD1 (6 bases). The germline V gene has CDR1 SEHNR and CDR2 FQNEAQ (reference sequence). The CDR3 length is 14 residues. V lost 5 bases, J lost 4 bases, and 14 bases lay in between. Full variable domain (rest looked up from reference TRBV7-9 and TRBJ1-2): DTGVSQNPRHKITKRGQNVTFRCDPISEHNRLYWYRQTLGQGPEFLTYFQNEAQLEKSRLLSDRFSAERPKGSFSTLEIQRTEQGDSAMYLCASSPGQEGYGYTFGSGTRLTVV.

The chain couples TRBV6-1 to TRBJ2-1; D could derive from TRBD1 or TRBD2 (6 bases each). The CDR3 runs to 14 residues. V shed 1 base and J shed 7 bases, with 11 bases lying between them. CDR1 and CDR2 from the germline V gene are MNHNS and SASEGT. This CDR3 is CASSEEGGGNEQFF. The CDR3 DNA sequence: TGTGCCAGCAGTGAAGAGGGGGGCGGAAATGAGCAGTTCTTC.

This clone was observed a single time. This sequence joins TRBV29-1 and TRBJ1-2, with TRBD1 identical over 7 bases. The V and J ends lost 5 bases and 2 bases, in that order; junction bases with no gene match: 2. This CDR3 comprises 12 residues. Germline lookup yields CDR1 SQVTM and CDR2 ANQGSEA. CDR3 amino acids: CSVRDRNYGYTF. In nucleotides, the CDR3 is TGCAGCGTTAGGGACAGAAACTATGGCTACACCTTC.

This clone was found a few times. The chain has TRBV4-1 and TRBJ1-6; D is possibly TRBD1 (5 bases). Trimming removed 1 base at V and 7 bases at J, with 8 bases between. This CDR3 spans 14 amino acids. The V gene's germline CDR1 is MGHRA and CDR2 YSYEKL. CDR3 in DNA: TGCGCCAGCAGCCAAGGGTGGGGGAATTCACCCCTCCACTTT. This translates into CASSQGWGNSPLHF.

The rearrangement uses TRBV29-1 and TRBJ1-4; 9 nucleotides line up with TRBD1. CDR1 and CDR2 (germline): SQVTM, ANQGSEA. The trim removed 7 bases at V and 6 bases at J, leaving 6 bases unmatched. The CDR3 spans 13 residues. CDR3: CSGRTGDYEKLFF. The CDR3 bases are TGCAGCGGTCGGACAGGGGATTATGAAAAACTGTTTTTT.

This chain uses TRBV19 with TRBJ1-1; D unresolved. There are 13 residues in the CDR3. Germline CDR1 and CDR2: LNHDA and SQIVND (reference sequence). Trimming took off 4 bases at V and 0 bases at J, with 6 bases between the two ends. The CDR3 DNA reads TGTGCCAGTAGTAGTGGGATGAACACTGAAGCTTTCTTT. It translates to CASSSGMNTEAFF.